This T cell receptor (beta chain) was observed in a study of blood T cells in healthy people across ages. This clonotype was counted ten times or more. Its specificity is not known. The limits of the CDR3 on the DNA are not certain, so only TCRdb's listed CDR3 is given. For the second PCR, which ran for roughly 7 to 11 cycles, a sample-barcoded 5' primer and a J-beta primer mix were used. Every cDNA was tagged by a template-switch adaptor with 12 random nucleotides. Each CDR3 protein is one row after TCRdb ran MiXCR on the 5' RACE reads. The sample shows some 670,000 distinct CDR3 sequences, around 50% of them seen only once. CDR1 and CDR2 (germline): SQVTM, ANQGSEA. The CDR3 adds up to 12 amino acids, both ends counted. Study-level points and caveats: Getting older went along with TCR beta diversity per million T cells dropping roughly linearly. One million T cells yielded diversity estimates that were considered underestimates.

PBMCs were isolated at a quantity of at least 6.5 million per sample. The sequence came from a woman of 80 years or more in good health. Sequencing was carried out using blood. The chain has TRBV29-1 and TRBJ2-1; the table's D call, TRBD1, was not checked against the DNA. CDR3 amino acids: CSVVAGGSGGFF.